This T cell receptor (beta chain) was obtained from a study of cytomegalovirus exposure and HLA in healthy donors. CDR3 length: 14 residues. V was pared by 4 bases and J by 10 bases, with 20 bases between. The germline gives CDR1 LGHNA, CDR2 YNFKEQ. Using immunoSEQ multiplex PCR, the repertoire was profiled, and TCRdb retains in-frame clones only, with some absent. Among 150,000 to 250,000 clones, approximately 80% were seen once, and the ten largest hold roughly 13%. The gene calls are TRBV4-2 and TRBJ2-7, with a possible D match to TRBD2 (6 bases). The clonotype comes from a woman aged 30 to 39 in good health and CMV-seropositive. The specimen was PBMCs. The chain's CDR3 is CASSPQPSGTLQYF. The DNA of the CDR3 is TGTGCCAGCAGCCCACAACCGAGTGGGACTCTTCAGTACTTC.